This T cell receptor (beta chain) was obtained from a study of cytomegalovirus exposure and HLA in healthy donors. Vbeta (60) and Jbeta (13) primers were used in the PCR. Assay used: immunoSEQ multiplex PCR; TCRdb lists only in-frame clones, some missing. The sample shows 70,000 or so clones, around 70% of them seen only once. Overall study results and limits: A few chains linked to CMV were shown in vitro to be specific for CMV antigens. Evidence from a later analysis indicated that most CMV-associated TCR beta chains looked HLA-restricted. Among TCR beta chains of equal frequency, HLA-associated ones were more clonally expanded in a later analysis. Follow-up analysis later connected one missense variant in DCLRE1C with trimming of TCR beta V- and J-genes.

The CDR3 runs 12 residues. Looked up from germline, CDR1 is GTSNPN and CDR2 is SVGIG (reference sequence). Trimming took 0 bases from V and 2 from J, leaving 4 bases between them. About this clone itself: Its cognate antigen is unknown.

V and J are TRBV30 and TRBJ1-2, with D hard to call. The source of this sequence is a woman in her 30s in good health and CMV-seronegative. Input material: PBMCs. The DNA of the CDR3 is TGTGCCTGGAGTGTAACAAACTATGGCTACACCTTC. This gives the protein CAWSVTNYGYTF. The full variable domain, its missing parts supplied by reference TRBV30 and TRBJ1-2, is SQTIHQWPATLVQPVGSPLSLECTVEGTSNPNLYWYRQAAGRGLQLLFYSVGIGQISSEVPQNLSASRPQDRQFILSSKKLLLSDSGFYLCAWSVTNYGYTFGSGTRLTVV.